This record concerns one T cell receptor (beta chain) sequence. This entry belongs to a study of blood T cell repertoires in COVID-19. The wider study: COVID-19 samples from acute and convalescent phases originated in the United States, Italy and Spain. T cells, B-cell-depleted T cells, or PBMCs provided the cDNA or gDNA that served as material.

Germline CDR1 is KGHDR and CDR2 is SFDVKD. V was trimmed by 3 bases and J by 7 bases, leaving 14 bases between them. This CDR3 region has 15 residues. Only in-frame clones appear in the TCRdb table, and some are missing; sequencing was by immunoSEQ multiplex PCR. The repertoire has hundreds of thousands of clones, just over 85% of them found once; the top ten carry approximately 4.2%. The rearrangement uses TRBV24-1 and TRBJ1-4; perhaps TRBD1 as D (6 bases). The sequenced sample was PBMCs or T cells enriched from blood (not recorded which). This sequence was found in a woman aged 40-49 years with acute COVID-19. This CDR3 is CATSDPGRGVEKLFF. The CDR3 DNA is TGTGCCACCAGTGATCCAGGCAGGGGAGTTGAAAAACTGTTTTTT.